Included here is one T cell receptor (beta chain) sequence, with context. The antigen this receptor binds is unknown. No base-level quality is on record; no much larger clone is a single base apart. The treatment or condition label corresponds to: allogeneic hematopoietic cell transplantation with graft depleted of TCRalphabeta T cells and CD19 B cells. The children who served as transplant recipients had been given grafts of TCRalphabeta/CD19-depleted allogeneic hematopoietic cells. V lost 0 bases and J lost 3 bases; the stretch between them is 10 bases long. Measured from the cysteine to the phenylalanine, the CDR3 is 15 residues long. This entry keeps only the CDR3 DNA: 45 bases, framed from base 1. Per the germline V gene, SGHRS is the CDR1 and YFSETQ is the CDR2. The library was built by means of PCR. These reads were obtained on an Illumina HiSeq 2500. TCR libraries were prepared with molecular barcoding, using unique molecular identifiers to normalize TCRbeta repertoire quantification. TCRdb trimmed public reads at Q25 via fastp, called clones via MiXCR and kept in-frame beta chains. Rows merge per CDR3 protein into single entries with the most common DNA and genes. This sample comprises some 200,000 distinct CDR3 sequences, approximately 10% of them detected only once. The ten top clones hold 28% of the sample.

This record comes from a study of T-cell reconstitution after alpha-beta-depleted transplantation in children (dated by TCRdb to the mid-2010s). Background on the whole study: The study quantitatively tracked T-cell immune reconstitution after TCRalphabeta/CD19-depleted allogeneic hematopoietic cell transplantation in children using TCR repertoire profiling. The paper's findings and limits, for the study overall: The frequencies of hyperexpanded clones fell over the following months, and after one year, T-cell counts and TCRbeta diversity were mostly attributed to newly produced T cells. In some patients, the high TCRbeta diversity seen at day 60 was put down to recipient T cells and intrathymic progenitors that had survived conditioning. The apparently early alphabetaT-cell count recovery about two months after transplant was reportedly dependent on only several hundred rapidly expanded clones derived from non-depleted graft cells.

Recombination joined TRBV5-1 with TRBJ1-5, with the D gene not clear enough to name. The sequence was collected from a child under two years old with acute myeloid leukemia, due to receive a stem cell transplant. Sequencing was performed on PBMCs, taken before TCRalphabeta/CD19-depleted stem cell transplant. The DNA sequence is TGCGCCAGCAGCTTGGAGGGTAGCCCCAATCAGCCCCAGCATTTT. Translated, this gives CASSLEGSPNQPQHF.